The 9 T cell receptor beta chains below were found in one sample sequenced in a study of vaccination effects on CD4 cells after COVID-19. These receptors are not linked to any known antigen. Under the ViraFEST assay, PBMC were stimulated with viral peptide pools so that antigen-specific CD4+ T cells expanded. Sequencing was performed afterwards. Cultured cells yielded isolated CD4+ T cells after roughly 11 days. Subjects were given two BNT162b2 or mRNA-1273 vaccine doses. Assay used: immunoSEQ multiplex PCR; TCRdb lists only in-frame clones, some missing. The table records around 69,000 clones, around 74% of them present only once. The starting material was CD4+ T cells from PBMCs cultured with HCoV-229E spike peptides, obtained after COVID-19 vaccination. The receptors here all came from a human donor who received a COVID-19 vaccine.

The chain joins TRBV5-1 to TRBJ2-5, with TRBD1 matching over 8 bases. Germline CDR1 SGHRS, CDR2 YFSETQ. The length of the CDR3 is 15 residues. The V and J ends lost 3 bases and 5 bases, in that order; junction bases with no gene match: 9. CDR3 nucleotides: TGCGCCAGCAGCTCGACAGGGGCCCTCCAGGAGACCCAGTACTTC. This translates into CASSSTGALQETQYF.

In its sample, this clone was seen once. The J gene is TRBJ2-5, the V gene TRBV4-1; D unresolved. The CDR3 length is 14 residues. Germline CDR1 is MGHRA and CDR2 is YSYEKL. V lost 1 base and J 5 bases, leaving 11 bases between the germline ends. CDR3 residues: CASSQVMDPETQYF. As DNA, the CDR3 is TGCGCCAGCAGCCAAGTGATGGACCCGGAGACCCAGTACTTC.

The V call is TRBV7-3, the J call TRBJ2-1; a weak D match, TRBD1 (6 bases). The CDR3 covers 15 residues. Deletions cut 6 bases from V and 7 bases from J, with 19 bases between. Germline V gene sequence: CDR1 SGHTA, CDR2 FQGTGA. The chain's CDR3 is CASRDTGTPYNEQFF. DNA for the CDR3: TGTGCCAGCAGAGATACCGGGACACCTTATAATGAGCAGTTCTTC.

This chain uses TRBV28 with TRBJ1-5; D gene unclear. Trimming removed 4 bases at V and 1 base at J, with 5 bases between. Germline V lookup: CDR1 MDHEN, CDR2 SYDVKM. CDR3 length: 13 residues. CDR3 nucleotide sequence: TGTGCCAGCAGTTATGACAGCAATCAGCCCCAGCATTTT. Translated, it gives CASSYDSNQPQHF. The whole variable domain, remainder taken from reference TRBV28 and TRBJ1-5, is DVKVTQSSRYLVKRTGEKVFLECVQDMDHENMFWYRQDPGLGLRLIYFSYDVKMKEKGDIPEGYSVSREKKERFSLILESASTNQTSMYLCASSYDSNQPQHFGDGTRLSIL.

The chain is built from TRBV10-3 and TRBJ1-2; D may be TRBD1 (6 bases). V was trimmed by 4 bases and J by 0 bases, leaving 9 bases between them. The CDR3 sequence is 14 residues long. CDR1 and CDR2 from the germline V gene are ENHRY and SYGVKD. CDR3 amino acids: CAISGTATNYGYTF. The CDR3 DNA follows: TGTGCCATCAGTGGGACAGCGACTAACTATGGCTACACCTTC.

The chain has TRBV5-1 and TRBJ2-3; D is ambiguous. There are 14 residues in the CDR3. CDR1 and CDR2 (germline): SGHRS, YFSETQ. Trimming took off 0 bases at V and 4 bases at J, with 9 bases between the two ends. CDR3 nucleotide sequence: TGCGCCAGCAGCTTGGCTCAGAAAGCAGATACGCAGTATTTT. This codes for CASSLAQKADTQYF.

The sample holds a few counts of this clone. The chain has TRBV9 and TRBJ1-4; D is unresolved. Germline CDR1 reads SGDLS; CDR2 reads YYNGEE. This CDR3 is 15 amino acids long. Trimming left V 1 base short and J 0 bases short, with 7 bases between. The CDR3 DNA reads TGTGCCAGCAGCGTATCGGAGTCAACTAATGAAAAACTGTTTTTT. This translates into CASSVSESTNEKLFF.

The chain combines TRBV5-1 with TRBJ2-1; 7 bases align to TRBD2. Looked up from germline, CDR1 is SGHRS and CDR2 is YFSETQ. The CDR3 loop spans 13 amino acids. V lost 4 bases to trimming and J lost 8 bases; unmatched junction nucleotides: 6. The CDR3 DNA is TGCGCCAGCAGCCCCGGACTAGTCTATGAGCAGTTCTTC. This sequence encodes CASSPGLVYEQFF.

The CDR3 here is CASSLGQDRDYGYTF. CDR3 DNA: TGTGCCAGCTCGCTAGGACAAGACAGGGATTATGGCTACACCTTC. The chain uses TRBV18 and TRBJ1-2; 7 nucleotides line up with TRBD1. The CDR3 has 15 amino acids. With 6 bases clipped from V and 5 bases from J, the junction kept 12 bases outside the gene matches. The germline V gene encodes CDR1 KGHSH and CDR2 LQKENI. Filled out from reference TRBV18 and TRBJ1-2, the complete variable domain reads NAGVMQNPRHLVRRRGQEARLRCSPMKGHSHVYWYRQLPEEGLKFMVYLQKENIIDESGMPKERFSAEFPKEGPSILRIQQVVRGDSAAYFCASSLGQDRDYGYTFGSGTRLTVV.